The present entry profiles one T cell receptor beta chain with its context. Its antigen is still unknown. Samples were taken several times over chemoradiotherapy. This sample is drawn from a study of chemoradiotherapy in HPV16-positive cancers. Study results and limitations: Non-HPV-specific T cells did not expand in tumors during treatment, whereas candidate HPV-specific clones and E7-related motifs did. HPV-responsive T-cell expansion during chemoradiotherapy was linked to improved recurrence-free survival in HPV16-positive patients.

Measured with immunoSEQ multiplex PCR; TCRdb has only the in-frame clones, and not every one. This sample yields under 35,000 clones, of which more than 70% are seen a single time; approximately 5% belongs to the top ten. Germline V gene lookup returns CDR1 MNHEY and CDR2 SMNVEV (reference sequence). CDR3 length equals 15 residues. V was clipped by 2 bases and J by 7 bases, with 17 bases between them. The V and J genes are TRBV27 and TRBJ1-2; TRBD1 might be the D (5 bases). This receptor was taken from a human donor with HPV-associated anogenital cancer. The sample in question was blood, obtained from a patient who underwent chemoradiotherapy. The CDR3 nucleotides read TGTGCCAGCAGTTTAGGGGCCGGATGGGGGTCTGGCTACACCTTC. It specifies CASSLGAGWGSGYTF.